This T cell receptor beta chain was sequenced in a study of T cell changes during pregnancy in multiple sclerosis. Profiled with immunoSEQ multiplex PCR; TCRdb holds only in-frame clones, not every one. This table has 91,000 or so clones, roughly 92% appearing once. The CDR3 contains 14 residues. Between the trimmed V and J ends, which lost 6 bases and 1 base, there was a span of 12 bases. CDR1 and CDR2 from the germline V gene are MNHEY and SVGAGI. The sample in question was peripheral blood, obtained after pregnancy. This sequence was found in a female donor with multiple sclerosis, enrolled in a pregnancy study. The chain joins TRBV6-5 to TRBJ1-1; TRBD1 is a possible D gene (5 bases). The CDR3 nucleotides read TGTGCCAGCAGGGCCGGGACTGAGAACACTGAAGCTTTCTTT. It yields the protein CASRAGTENTEAFF.